This TCR beta chain was observed in a study of blood T cell repertoires in COVID-19. Across the whole study: The origin of the acute and convalescent COVID-19 samples was the United States, Italy and Spain. Sample material is recorded as cDNA or gDNA derived from T cells, B-cell-depleted T cells, or PBMCs.

Original handling: Amplifying reference gene primers gave estimates of nucleated cell counts. The table came from immunoSEQ multiplex PCR; TCRdb's copy has only in-frame clones and leaves some out. Clone size and the V and J calls come from that table; the DNA yielded D and trimming. The table has roughly 160,000 clones, 65% to 90% seen once. This clonotype was sampled from a man in his fifties or sixties with acute or convalescent COVID-19. Sequencing was carried out using peripheral blood.

CDR3 region: CATQGPGQNYGYTF. The CDR3 coding sequence is TGTGCCACGCAGGGTCCGGGACAAAACTATGGCTACACCTTC. The chain couples TRBV24-1 to TRBJ1-2, with TRBD1 as a possible D gene (6 bases). CDR3 size: 14 residues. CDR1 and CDR2 (germline): KGHDR, SFDVKD. V dropped 10 bases and J dropped 2 bases, with 16 bases sitting between them.